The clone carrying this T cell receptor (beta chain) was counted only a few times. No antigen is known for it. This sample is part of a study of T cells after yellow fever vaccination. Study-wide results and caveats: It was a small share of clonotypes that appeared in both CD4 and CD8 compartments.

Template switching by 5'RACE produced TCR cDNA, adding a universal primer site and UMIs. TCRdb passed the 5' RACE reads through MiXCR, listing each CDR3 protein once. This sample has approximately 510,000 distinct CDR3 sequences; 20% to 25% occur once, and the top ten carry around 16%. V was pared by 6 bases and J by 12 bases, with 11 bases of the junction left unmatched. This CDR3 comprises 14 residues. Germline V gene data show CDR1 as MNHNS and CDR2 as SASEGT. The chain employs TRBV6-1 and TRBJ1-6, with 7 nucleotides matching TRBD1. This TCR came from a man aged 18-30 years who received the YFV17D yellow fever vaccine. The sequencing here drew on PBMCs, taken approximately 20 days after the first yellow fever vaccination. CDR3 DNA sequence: TGTGCCAGCAGAACCGGGACAGCAGGTGTACCCCTCCACTTT. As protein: CASRTGTAGVPLHF.